Included here is one TCR beta chain sequence, with context. This sample is drawn from a study of T cell responses to AZD1222 COVID-19 vaccine. Sequenced by immunoSEQ multiplex PCR; TCRdb stores in-frame clones only, minus some. Here the sample spans fewer than 140,000 clones, roughly 87% being singletons. V was shortened by 3 bases and J by 0 bases, with 15 bases between the two germline ends. The CDR3 covers 17 residues. The V gene's germline CDR1 is ENHRY and CDR2 SYGVKD. This material consisted of peripheral blood, taken 28 days after the second AZD1222 dose. The chain employs TRBV10-3 and TRBJ1-5, with a possible D match to TRBD1 (6 bases). The sequence was collected from an adult who received the AZD1222 COVID-19 vaccine. The CDR3 bases are TGTGCCATCAGTGACCATGAGGACAGCTATAGCAATCAGCCCCAGCATTTT. This gives the protein CAISDHEDSYSNQPQHF.